This T cell receptor beta chain was recovered during a study of T cell responses to AZD1222 COVID-19 vaccine. For the study at large: Both about-4-week and about-12-week second-dose recipients were combined.

Trimming cost V 3 bases and J 5 bases, with 13 bases left between them. The CDR3 contains 14 residues. Per the germline V gene, CDR1 is SEHNR and CDR2 is FQNEAQ (reference sequence). This clone was counted only a few times. Antigen: not known. TCRdb keeps only in-frame clones here, not all; method: immunoSEQ multiplex PCR. The sample records 120,000 or so clones, around 87% being singletons. General study points: Females made up more of the donors, who were largely white British, and clonal diversity may have come out too low. Repertoire sampling happened only post peak T cell response. Baseline serology detected seropositivity in only 5 to 7 AZD1222 recipients.

V and J are TRBV7-9 and TRBJ1-1, with a tentative D call TRBD1 (5 bases). This sequence was found in an adult in good health. The specimen comprised peripheral blood, sampled on day 0 of AZD1222 vaccination. CDR3 residues: CASSFSGGVTEAFF. The CDR3 DNA sequence: TGTGCCAGCAGCTTTAGCGGGGGGGTTACTGAAGCTTTCTTT.